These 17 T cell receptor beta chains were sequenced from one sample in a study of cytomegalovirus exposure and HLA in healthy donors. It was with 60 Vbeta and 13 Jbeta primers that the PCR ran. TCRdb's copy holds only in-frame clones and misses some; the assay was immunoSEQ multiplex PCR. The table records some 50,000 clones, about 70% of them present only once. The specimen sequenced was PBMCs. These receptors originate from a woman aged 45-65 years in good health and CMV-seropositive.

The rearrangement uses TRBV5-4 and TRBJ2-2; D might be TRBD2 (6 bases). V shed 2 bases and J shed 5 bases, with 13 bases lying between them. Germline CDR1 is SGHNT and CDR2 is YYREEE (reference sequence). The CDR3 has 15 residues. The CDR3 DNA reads TGTGCCAGCAGCTTCGGGGGAAGGAGGACCGGGGAGCTGTTTTTT. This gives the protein CASSFGGRRTGELFF.

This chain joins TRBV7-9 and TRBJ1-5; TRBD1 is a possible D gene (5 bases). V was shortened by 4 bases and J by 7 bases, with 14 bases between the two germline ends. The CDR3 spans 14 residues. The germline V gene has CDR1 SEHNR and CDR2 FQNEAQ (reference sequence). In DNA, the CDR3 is TGTGCCAGCAGCTCAACGGGGGGAGGACAGCCCCAGCATTTT. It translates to CASSSTGGGQPQHF.

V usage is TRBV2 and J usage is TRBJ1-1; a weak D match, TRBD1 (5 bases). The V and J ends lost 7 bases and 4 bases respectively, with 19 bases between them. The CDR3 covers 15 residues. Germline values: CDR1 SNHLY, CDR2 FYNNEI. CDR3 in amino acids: CASKVTVTEPTEAFF. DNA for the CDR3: TGTGCCAGCAAAGTGACAGTAACGGAGCCCACTGAAGCTTTCTTT.

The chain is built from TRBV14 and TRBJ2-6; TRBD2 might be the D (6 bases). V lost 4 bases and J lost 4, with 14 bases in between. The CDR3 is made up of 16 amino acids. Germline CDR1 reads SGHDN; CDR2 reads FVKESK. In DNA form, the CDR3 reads TGTGCCAGCAGCCTCCCGGGACTGTCCGGGGCCAACGTCCTGACTTTC. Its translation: CASSLPGLSGANVLTF.

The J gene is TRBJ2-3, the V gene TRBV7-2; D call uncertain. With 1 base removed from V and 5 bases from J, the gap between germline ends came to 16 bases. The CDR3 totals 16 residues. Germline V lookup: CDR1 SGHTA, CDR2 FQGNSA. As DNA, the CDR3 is TGTGCCAGCAGCTTAGGGATAGCCGAGTTGGGAGATACGCAGTATTTT. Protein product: CASSLGIAELGDTQYF.

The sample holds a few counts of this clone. In DNA, the CDR3 is TGCGCCAGCAGCCTCGGACAGGTGAACACTGAAGCTTTCTTT. Translating it yields CASSLGQVNTEAFF. V usage is TRBV4-1 and J usage is TRBJ1-1; TRBD1 agrees at 7 bases. Per the germline V gene, CDR1 is MGHRA and CDR2 is YSYEKL. The junction had 2 bases not matched to a gene; V was cut back by 4 bases and J by 0 bases. The CDR3 runs 14 residues.

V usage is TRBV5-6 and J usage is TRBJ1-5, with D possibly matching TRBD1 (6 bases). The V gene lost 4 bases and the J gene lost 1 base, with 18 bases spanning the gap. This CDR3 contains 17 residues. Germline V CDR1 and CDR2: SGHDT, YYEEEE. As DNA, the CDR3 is TGTGCCAGCAGCCCTTGGGCGGGGGCAAGGAGCAATCAGCCCCAGCATTTT. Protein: CASSPWAGARSNQPQHF.

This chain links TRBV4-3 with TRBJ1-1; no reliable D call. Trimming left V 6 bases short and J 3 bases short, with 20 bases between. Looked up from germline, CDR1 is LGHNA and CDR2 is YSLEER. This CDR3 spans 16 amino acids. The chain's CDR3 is CASSRQKSKKDTEAFF. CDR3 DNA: TGCGCCAGCAGTCGACAAAAGTCTAAGAAGGACACTGAAGCTTTCTTT.

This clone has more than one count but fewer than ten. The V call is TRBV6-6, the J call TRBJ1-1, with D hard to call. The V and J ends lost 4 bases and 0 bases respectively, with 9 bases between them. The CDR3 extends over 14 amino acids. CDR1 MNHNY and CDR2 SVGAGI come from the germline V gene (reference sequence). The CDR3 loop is CASSSRAVNTEAFF. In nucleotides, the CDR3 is TGTGCCAGCAGTTCGCGGGCCGTGAACACTGAAGCTTTCTTT.

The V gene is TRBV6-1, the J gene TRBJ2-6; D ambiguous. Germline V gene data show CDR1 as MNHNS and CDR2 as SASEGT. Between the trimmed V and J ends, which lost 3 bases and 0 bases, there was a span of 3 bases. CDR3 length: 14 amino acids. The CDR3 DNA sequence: TGTGCCAGCAGTGACCTCTCTGGGGCCAACGTCCTGACTTTC. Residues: CASSDLSGANVLTF.

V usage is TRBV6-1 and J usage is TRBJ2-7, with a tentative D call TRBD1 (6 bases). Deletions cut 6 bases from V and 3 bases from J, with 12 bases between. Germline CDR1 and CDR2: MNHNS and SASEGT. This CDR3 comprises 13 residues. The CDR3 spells CASSRQVNYEQYF. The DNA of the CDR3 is TGTGCCAGCAGCCGACAGGTAAACTACGAGCAGTACTTC.

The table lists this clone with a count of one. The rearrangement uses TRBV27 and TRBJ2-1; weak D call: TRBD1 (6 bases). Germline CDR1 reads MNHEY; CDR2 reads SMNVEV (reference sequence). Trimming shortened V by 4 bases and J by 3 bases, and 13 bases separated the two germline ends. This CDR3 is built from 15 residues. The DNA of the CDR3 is TGTGCCAGCAGTTCTTCCCGGACAGACTACAATGAGCAGTTCTTC. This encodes CASSSSRTDYNEQFF.

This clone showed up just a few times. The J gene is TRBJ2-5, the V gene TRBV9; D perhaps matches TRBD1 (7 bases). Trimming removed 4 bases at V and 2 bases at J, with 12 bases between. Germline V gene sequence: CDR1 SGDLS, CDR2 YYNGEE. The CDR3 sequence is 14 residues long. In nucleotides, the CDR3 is TGTGCCAGCAGCATCAGGGGGGAACAAGAGACCCAGTACTTC. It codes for CASSIRGEQETQYF.

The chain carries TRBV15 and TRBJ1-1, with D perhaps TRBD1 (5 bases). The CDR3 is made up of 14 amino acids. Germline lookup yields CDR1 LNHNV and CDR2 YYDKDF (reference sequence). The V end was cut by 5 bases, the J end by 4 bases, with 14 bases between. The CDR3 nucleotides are TGTGCCACCAGCGGAACCCGGGACTCCACTGAAGCTTTCTTT. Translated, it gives CATSGTRDSTEAFF.

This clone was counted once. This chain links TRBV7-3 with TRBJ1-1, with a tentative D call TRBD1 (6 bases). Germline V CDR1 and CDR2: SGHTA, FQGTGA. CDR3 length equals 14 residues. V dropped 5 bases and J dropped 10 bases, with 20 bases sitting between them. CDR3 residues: CASSPSRGGGGAFF. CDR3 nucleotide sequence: TGTGCCAGCAGCCCCTCTCGTGGGGGCGGTGGAGCTTTCTTT.

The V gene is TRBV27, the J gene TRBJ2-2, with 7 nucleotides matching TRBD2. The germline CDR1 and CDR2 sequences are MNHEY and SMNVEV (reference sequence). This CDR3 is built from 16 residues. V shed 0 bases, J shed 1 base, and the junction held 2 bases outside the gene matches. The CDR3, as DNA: TGTGCCAGCAGTTTATCAGCGGGAAGGAACACCGGGGAGCTGTTTTTT. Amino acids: CASSLSAGRNTGELFF.

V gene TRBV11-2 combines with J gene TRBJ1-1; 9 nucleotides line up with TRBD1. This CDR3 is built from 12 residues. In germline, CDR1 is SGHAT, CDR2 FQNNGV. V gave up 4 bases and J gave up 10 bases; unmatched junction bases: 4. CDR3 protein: CASSSPDRGAFF. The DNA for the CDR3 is TGTGCCAGCAGCTCGCCGGACAGGGGAGCTTTCTTT.